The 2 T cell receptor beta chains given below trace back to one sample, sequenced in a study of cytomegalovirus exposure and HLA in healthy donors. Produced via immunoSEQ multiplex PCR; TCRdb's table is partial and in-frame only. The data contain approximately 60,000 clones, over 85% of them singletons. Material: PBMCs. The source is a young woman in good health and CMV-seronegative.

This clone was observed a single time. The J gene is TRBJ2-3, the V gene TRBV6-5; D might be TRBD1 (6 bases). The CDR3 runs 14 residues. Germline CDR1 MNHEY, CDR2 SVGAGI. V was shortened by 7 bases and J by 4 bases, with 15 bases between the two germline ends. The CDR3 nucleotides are TGTGCCAGCATTGCGACAGGTTCGGCAGATACGCAGTATTTT. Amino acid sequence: CASIATGSADTQYF.

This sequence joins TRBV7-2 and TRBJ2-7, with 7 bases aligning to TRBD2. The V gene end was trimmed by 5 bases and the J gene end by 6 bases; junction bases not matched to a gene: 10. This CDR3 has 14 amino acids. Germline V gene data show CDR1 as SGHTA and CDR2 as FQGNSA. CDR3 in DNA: TGTGCCAGCAGCCTTAGAGGAGCGGGGCTCGAGCAGTACTTC. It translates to CASSLRGAGLEQYF.